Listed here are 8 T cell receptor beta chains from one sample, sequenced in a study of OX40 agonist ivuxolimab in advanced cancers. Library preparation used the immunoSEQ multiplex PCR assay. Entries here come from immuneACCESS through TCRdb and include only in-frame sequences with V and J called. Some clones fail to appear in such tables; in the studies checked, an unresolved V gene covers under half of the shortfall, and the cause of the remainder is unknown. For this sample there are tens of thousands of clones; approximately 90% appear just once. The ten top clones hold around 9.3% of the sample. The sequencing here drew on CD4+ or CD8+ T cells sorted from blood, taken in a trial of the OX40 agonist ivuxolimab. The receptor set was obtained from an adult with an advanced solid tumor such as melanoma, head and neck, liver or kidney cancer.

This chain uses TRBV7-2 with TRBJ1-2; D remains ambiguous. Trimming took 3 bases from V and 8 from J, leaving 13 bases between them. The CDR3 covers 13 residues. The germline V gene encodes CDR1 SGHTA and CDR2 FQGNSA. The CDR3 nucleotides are TGTGCCAGCAGCTTCGTACAGTCGGACGGCTACACCTTC. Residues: CASSFVQSDGYTF.

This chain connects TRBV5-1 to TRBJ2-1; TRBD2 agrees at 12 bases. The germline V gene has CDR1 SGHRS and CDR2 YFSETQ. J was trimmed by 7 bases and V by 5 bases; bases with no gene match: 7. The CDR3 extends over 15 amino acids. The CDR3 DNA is TGCGCCAGCAGACCAGCCGGGACTAGCGGGAATGAGCAGTTCTTC. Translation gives CASRPAGTSGNEQFF.

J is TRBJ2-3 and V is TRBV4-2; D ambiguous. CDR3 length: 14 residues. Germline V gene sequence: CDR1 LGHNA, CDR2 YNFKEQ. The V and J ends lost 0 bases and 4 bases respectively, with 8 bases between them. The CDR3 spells CASSQEGSPDTQYF. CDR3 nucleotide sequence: TGTGCCAGCAGCCAAGAGGGTAGTCCAGATACGCAGTATTTT.

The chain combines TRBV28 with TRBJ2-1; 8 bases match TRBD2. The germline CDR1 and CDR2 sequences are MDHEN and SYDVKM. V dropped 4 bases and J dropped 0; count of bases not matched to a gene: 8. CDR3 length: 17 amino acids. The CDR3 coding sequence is TGTGCCAGCAGTTCCTCTTCCGGGACTAGCTCCTACAATGAGCAGTTCTTC. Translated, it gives CASSSSSGTSSYNEQFF.

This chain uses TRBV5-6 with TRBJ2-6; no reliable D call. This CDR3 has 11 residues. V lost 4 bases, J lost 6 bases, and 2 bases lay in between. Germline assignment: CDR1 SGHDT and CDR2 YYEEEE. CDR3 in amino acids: CASSTANVLTF. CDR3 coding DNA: TGTGCCAGCAGCACGGCCAACGTCCTGACTTTC.

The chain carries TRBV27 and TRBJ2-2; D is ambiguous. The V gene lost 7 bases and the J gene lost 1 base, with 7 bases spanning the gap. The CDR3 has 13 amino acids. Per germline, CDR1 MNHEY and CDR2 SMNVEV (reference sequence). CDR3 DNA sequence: TGTGCCAGCAACTACCGGAACACCGGGGAGCTGTTTTTT. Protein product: CASNYRNTGELFF.

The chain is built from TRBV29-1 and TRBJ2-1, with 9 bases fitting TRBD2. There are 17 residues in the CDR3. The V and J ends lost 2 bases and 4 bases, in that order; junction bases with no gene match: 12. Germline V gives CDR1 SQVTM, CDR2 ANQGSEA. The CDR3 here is CSVERFDSGRSYNEQFF. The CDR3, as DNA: TGCAGCGTTGAACGGTTTGATAGCGGGAGATCTTACAATGAGCAGTTCTTC.

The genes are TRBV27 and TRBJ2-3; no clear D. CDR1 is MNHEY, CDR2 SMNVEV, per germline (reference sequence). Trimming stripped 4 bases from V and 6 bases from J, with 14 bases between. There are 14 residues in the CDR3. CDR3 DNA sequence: TGTGCCAGCAGTTCGACGGTTTCCGGGGATACGCAGTATTTT. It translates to CASSSTVSGDTQYF.